Shown below are 29 T cell receptor beta chains from a single sample sequenced in a study of CD8 T cells in ankylosing spondylitis. TCRdb reprocessed the 5' RACE reads via MiXCR and lists one record per CDR3 protein. The data contain 340,000 or so distinct CDR3 sequences, approximately 14% of them singletons. The sequencing input was blood, either unsorted or a sorted T cell fraction (not recorded which). The receptors here all came from a male donor with ankylosing spondylitis or in good health (not recorded which).

The rearrangement uses TRBV5-1 and TRBJ2-1; D might be TRBD1 (6 bases). With 2 bases removed from V and 7 bases from J, the gap between germline ends came to 16 bases. CDR1 is SGHRS, CDR2 YFSETQ, per germline. The CDR3 is made up of 15 amino acids. The CDR3 DNA follows: TGCGCCAGCAGCTTAAGATCACAGGGTGAGAATGAGCAGTTCTTC. This gives the protein CASSLRSQGENEQFF.

This clonotype was seen only a few times. The chain employs TRBV4-1 and TRBJ2-5; 11 bases are a match to TRBD2. CDR3 length equals 16 residues. The germline CDR1 and CDR2 sequences are MGHRA and YSYEKL. V was pared by 3 bases and J by 1 base, with 4 bases of the junction left unmatched. CDR3 in DNA: TGCGCCAGCAGCCAGGAGGGACTAGCGGTCCAAGAGACCCAGTACTTC. Protein product: CASSQEGLAVQETQYF.

The rearrangement uses TRBV4-1 and TRBJ2-4; 13 bases agree with TRBD2. The J segment lost 6 bases and the V segment lost 4 bases, leaving 6 bases of the junction unmatched. Germline assignment: CDR1 MGHRA and CDR2 YSYEKL. This CDR3 has 16 residues. Here the CDR3 reads CASSPLLAGGRNIQYF. CDR3 in DNA: TGCGCCAGCAGCCCTTTACTAGCGGGGGGGCGAAACATTCAGTACTTC.

V usage is TRBV6-1 and J usage is TRBJ2-5, with TRBD2 matching 11 bases. The CDR3 has 16 amino acids. The V gene's germline CDR1 is MNHNS and CDR2 SASEGT. Trimming took 5 bases from V and 3 from J; bases not matched to a gene: 8. The CDR3 DNA follows: TGTGCCAGCAGTCAAGACGGGACTAGCGGAGAAGAGACCCAGTACTTC. This gives the protein CASSQDGTSGEETQYF.

This clonotype was seen only a few times. The rearrangement links TRBV5-5 to TRBJ1-1; D not resolved. The length of the CDR3 is 14 residues. CDR1 and CDR2 from the germline V gene are SGHKS and YYEKEE (reference sequence). Trimming removed 1 base from V and 0 bases from J, with 7 bases in between. The CDR3 is CASSLQSMNTEAFF. The CDR3 DNA is TGTGCCAGCAGCTTGCAGTCCATGAACACTGAAGCTTTCTTT.

This clonotype was observed a handful of times. V usage is TRBV29-1 and J usage is TRBJ2-2, with D hard to call. The CDR3 consists of 11 residues. The V and J ends lost 6 bases and 1 base respectively, with 3 bases between them. Germline CDR1 reads SQVTM; CDR2 reads ANQGSEA. As DNA, the CDR3 is TGCAGCGTCCAGAACACCGGGGAGCTGTTTTTT. It translates to CSVQNTGELFF.

The sample holds a few counts of this clonotype. The V and J genes are TRBV5-8 and TRBJ1-1; 7 nucleotides agree with TRBD1. The trim removed 4 bases at V and 0 bases at J, leaving 12 bases unmatched. CDR3 size: 17 residues. Looked up from germline, CDR1 is SGHTS and CDR2 is YDEGEE. In DNA, the CDR3 is TGTGCCAGCAGCAGGACAGGTTCTTCCCCTCTGAACACTGAAGCTTTCTTT. Amino acids: CASSRTGSSPLNTEAFF.

The V and J genes are TRBV4-2 and TRBJ1-4, with D possibly TRBD1 on 5 matching bases. V lost 0 bases and J 3 bases, leaving 11 bases between the germline ends. This CDR3 region has 16 residues. Germline V gene sequence: CDR1 LGHNA, CDR2 YNFKEQ. The CDR3 sequence is CASSQEGGGSNEKLFF. CDR3 sequence (DNA): TGTGCCAGCAGCCAAGAAGGCGGGGGGTCTAATGAAAAACTGTTTTTT.

The table lists this clonotype with a few counts. The rearrangement uses TRBV15 and TRBJ2-1; 8 positions match TRBD1. The CDR3 has 16 amino acids. Per germline, CDR1 LNHNV and CDR2 YYDKDF (reference sequence). Trimming at V came to 0 bases and at J to 5 bases, leaving 6 bases not matched to a gene. The CDR3 is CATSRDAGGKNNEQFF. The CDR3 nucleotides are TGTGCCACCAGCAGAGATGCAGGGGGCAAGAACAATGAGCAGTTCTTC.

The table lists this clonotype with many counts. This sequence joins TRBV11-2 and TRBJ1-2; 7 positions agree with TRBD1. From germline, CDR1 is SGHAT and CDR2 FQNNGV. Unmatched junction bases numbered 6, after V lost 3 bases and J lost 8 bases. The CDR3 covers 13 residues. The CDR3 here is CASSLGQGVGYTF. CDR3 bases: TGTGCCAGCAGCTTGGGGCAGGGGGTCGGCTACACCTTC.

This clonotype was recorded only once. This sequence joins TRBV7-9 and TRBJ1-2, with D unclear. The CDR3 extends over 14 amino acids. The V gene lost 1 base and the J gene lost 7 bases, with 13 bases spanning the gap. CDR1 and CDR2 (germline): SEHNR, FQNEAQ (reference sequence). The CDR3 DNA sequence: TGTGCCAGCAGCTTAGAGGCGGGCACGGGTGGCTACACCTTC. Translation gives CASSLEAGTGGYTF.

The V gene is TRBV7-2, the J gene TRBJ2-3; 15 nucleotides align to TRBD2. V trimming: 4 bases; J trimming: 6 bases; junction bases outside the gene matches: 5. CDR1 SGHTA and CDR2 FQGNSA come from the germline V gene. The CDR3 contains 16 residues. As DNA, the CDR3 is TGTGCCAGCAGCTCGGGACTAGCGGGGGGACGGGATACGCAGTATTTT. This codes for CASSSGLAGGRDTQYF.

There are many counts of this clonotype. The J gene is TRBJ2-3, the V gene TRBV12-3 or TRBV12-4; 7 positions match TRBD1. The CDR3 has 16 residues. Losses at the gene ends were 3 bases for V and 2 bases for J; bases not matched to a gene: 8. CDR3 nucleotide sequence: TGTGCCAGCAGTTTTGGCAGGACAGGAGTCACAGATACGCAGTATTTT. It yields the protein CASSFGRTGVTDTQYF.

V gene TRBV10-3 combines with J gene TRBJ2-7; TRBD1 might be the D (5 bases). The CDR3 has 13 residues. With 6 bases removed from V and 5 bases from J, the gap between germline ends came to 14 bases. Germline V gene data show CDR1 as ENHRY and CDR2 as SYGVKD. CDR3 loop: CAISAVGAHEQYF. In nucleotides, the CDR3 is TGTGCCATCAGCGCGGTTGGGGCCCACGAGCAGTACTTC.

The J gene is TRBJ1-4, the V gene TRBV3-1; 9 nucleotides align to TRBD1. Germline V gene data show CDR1 as LGHDT and CDR2 as YNNKEL (reference sequence). J gave up 10 bases and V 1 base, and 10 bases lay outside the gene matches. The length of the CDR3 is 16 residues. The CDR3 reads CASSQAYGTGRGKLFF. CDR3 sequence (DNA): TGTGCCAGCAGCCAAGCGTACGGGACAGGGAGAGGAAAACTGTTTTTT.

This clonotype was counted at least ten times. The chain couples TRBV29-1 to TRBJ1-1, with D possibly TRBD1 on 5 matching bases. CDR3 length equals 12 residues. Trimming cost V 7 bases and J 1 base, with 10 bases left between them. CDR1 SQVTM and CDR2 ANQGSEA come from the germline V gene. The CDR3 here is CSARDRNTEAFF. The CDR3, as DNA: TGCAGCGCCCGAGACAGGAACACTGAAGCTTTCTTT.

This clonotype was seen a few times. Here the CDR3 DNA reads TGTGCCAGCAGCCAAGCCGGGACTAGCGCTCCGAGGAGGAATGAGCAGTTCTTC. Its translation: CASSQAGTSAPRRNEQFF. The V gene is TRBV3-1, the J gene TRBJ2-1, with 10 bases aligning to TRBD2. Germline CDR1 and CDR2: LGHDT and YNNKEL (reference sequence). This CDR3 contains 18 residues. With V trimmed by 1 base and J by 7 bases, 13 bases remained unmatched.

The chain recombines TRBV27 with TRBJ2-7; D not resolved. There are 13 residues in the CDR3. V lost 4 bases and J lost 5, with 12 bases in between. CDR1 is MNHEY, CDR2 SMNVEV, per germline (reference sequence). CDR3 region: CASSSARNHEQYF. CDR3 bases: TGTGCCAGCAGTTCCGCTAGAAACCACGAGCAGTACTTC.

The gene calls are TRBV4-2 and TRBJ2-3; 8 nucleotides agree with TRBD2. V gave up 1 base and J gave up 2 bases; unmatched junction bases: 14. The CDR3 length is 19 residues. Germline lookup yields CDR1 LGHNA and CDR2 YNFKEQ. CDR3 residues: CASSQGSRVGGAVTDTQYF. CDR3 coding DNA: TGTGCCAGCAGCCAAGGAAGTAGGGTCGGGGGGGCTGTCACAGATACGCAGTATTTT.

The sample holds a few counts of this clonotype. This rearrangement joins TRBV18 to TRBJ2-5; D gene uncertain. The CDR3 is made up of 14 amino acids. The V and J ends lost 1 base and 1 base respectively, with 7 bases between them. Germline CDR1 and CDR2: KGHSH and LQKENI. CDR3 sequence: CASSPLRTQETQYF. The CDR3 DNA sequence: TGTGCCAGCTCACCACTACGGACCCAAGAGACCCAGTACTTC.

The table lists this clonotype with a few counts. V is TRBV5-1 and J is TRBJ2-6, with a possible D match to TRBD1 (7 bases). The length of the CDR3 is 18 residues. Trimming took off 7 bases at V and 4 bases at J, with 24 bases between the two ends. CDR1 SGHRS and CDR2 YFSETQ come from the germline V gene. This chain's CDR3 is CASQGVTRGVSGANVLTF. CDR3 coding DNA: TGCGCCAGCCAGGGAGTCACCAGGGGGGTCTCCGGGGCCAACGTCCTGACTTTC.

The chain uses TRBV7-9 and TRBJ2-1, with no clear D. The V end was cut by 5 bases, the J end by 10 bases, with 9 bases between. Germline V gives CDR1 SEHNR, CDR2 FQNEAQ (reference sequence). The CDR3 has 11 residues. The CDR3 sequence is CASSVQLEQFF. CDR3 in DNA: TGTGCCAGCAGCGTCCAGCTGGAGCAGTTCTTC.

The chain combines TRBV12-3 or TRBV12-4 with TRBJ2-2, with D unclear. The CDR3 extends over 13 amino acids. V was clipped by 1 base and J by 10 bases, with 10 bases between them. The CDR3 region is CASSLDSVTELFF. In nucleotides, the CDR3 is TGTGCCAGCAGTTTAGACTCCGTGACGGAGCTGTTTTTT.

This clonotype was counted ten times or more. The chain combines TRBV5-1 with TRBJ1-5; D remains ambiguous. V gave up 0 bases and J gave up 0 bases, with 7 bases separating them. The germline V gene has CDR1 SGHRS and CDR2 YFSETQ. This CDR3 spans 15 amino acids. CDR3 loop: CASSLEGLSNQPQHF. DNA of the CDR3: TGCGCCAGCAGCTTGGAGGGCCTTAGCAATCAGCCCCAGCATTTT.

This rearrangement joins TRBV7-2 to TRBJ2-7; perhaps TRBD1 as D (5 bases). From germline, CDR1 is SGHTA and CDR2 FQGNSA. This CDR3 has 16 residues. V gave up 1 base and J gave up 6 bases, with 19 bases separating them. The CDR3 bases are TGTGCCAGCAGCTTAGAGTCGATTAGGGGCAGTCCCGAGCAGTACTTC. Protein product: CASSLESIRGSPEQYF.

The V and J genes are TRBV5-1 and TRBJ1-6; 7 bases are a match to TRBD1. J was trimmed by 8 bases and V by 2 bases; bases with no gene match: 4. This CDR3 has 14 amino acids. Germline assignment: CDR1 SGHRS and CDR2 YFSETQ. The DNA for the CDR3 is TGCGCCAGCAGCTTAGACAGGGATTATTCACCCCTCCACTTT. This codes for CASSLDRDYSPLHF.

This clonotype was detected many times. The rearrangement links TRBV7-8 to TRBJ1-6; D is undetermined. The CDR3 covers 15 residues. Germline V gene lookup returns CDR1 SGHVS and CDR2 FQNEAQ. Deletions cut 0 bases from V and 3 bases from J, with 6 bases between. The CDR3 is CASSLAGGYNSPLHF. The DNA for the CDR3 is TGTGCCAGCAGCTTAGCGGGCGGCTATAATTCACCCCTCCACTTT.

This clonotype was seen only a few times. V is TRBV4-2 and J is TRBJ1-1; D might be TRBD1 (5 bases). Germline V gene sequence: CDR1 LGHNA, CDR2 YNFKEQ. The CDR3 spans 12 residues. V shed 4 bases and J shed 6 bases, with 9 bases lying between them. DNA of the CDR3: TGTGCCAGCAGCCGGAGACAGTCTGAAGCTTTCTTT. Its protein product is CASSRRQSEAFF.

CDR3: CASSPRGAGNSPLHF. CDR3 nucleotides: TGTGCCAGCAGCCCCAGGGGGGCCGGGAATTCACCCCTCCACTTT. The chain recombines TRBV6-1 with TRBJ1-6; 7 positions agree with TRBD1. Trimming cost V 6 bases and J 7 bases; bases outside gene matches: 9. Germline V CDR1 and CDR2: MNHNS, SASEGT. CDR3 length equals 15 residues.